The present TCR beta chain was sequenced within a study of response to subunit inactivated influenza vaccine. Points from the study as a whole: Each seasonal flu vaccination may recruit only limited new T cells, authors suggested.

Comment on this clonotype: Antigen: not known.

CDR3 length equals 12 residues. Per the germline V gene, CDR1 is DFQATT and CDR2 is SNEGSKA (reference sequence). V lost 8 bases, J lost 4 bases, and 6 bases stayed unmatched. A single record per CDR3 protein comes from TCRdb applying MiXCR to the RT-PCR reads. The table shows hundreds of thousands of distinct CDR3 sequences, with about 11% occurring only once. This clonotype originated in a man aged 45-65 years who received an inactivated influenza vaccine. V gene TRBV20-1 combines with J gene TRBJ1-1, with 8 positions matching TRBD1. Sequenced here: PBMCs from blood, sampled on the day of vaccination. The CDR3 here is CSTGQGGTEAFF. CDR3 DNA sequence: TGCAGTACAGGACAGGGTGGCACTGAAGCTTTCTTT.